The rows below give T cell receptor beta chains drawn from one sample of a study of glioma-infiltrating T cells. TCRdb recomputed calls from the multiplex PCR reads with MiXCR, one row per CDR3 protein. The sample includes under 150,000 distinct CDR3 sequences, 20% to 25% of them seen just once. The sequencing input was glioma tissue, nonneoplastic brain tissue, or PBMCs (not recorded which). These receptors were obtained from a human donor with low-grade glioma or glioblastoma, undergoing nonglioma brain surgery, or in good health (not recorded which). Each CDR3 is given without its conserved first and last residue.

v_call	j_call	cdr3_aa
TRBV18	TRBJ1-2	ASSPSRDRDGYT
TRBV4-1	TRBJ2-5	ASSQDSRQGETQY
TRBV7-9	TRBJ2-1	ASIAPGISLHEQF
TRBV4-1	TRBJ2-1	ASSQDPGGYNEQF
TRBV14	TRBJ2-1	ASSSTTGNEQF
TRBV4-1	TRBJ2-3	ASSQEPPSTDTQY
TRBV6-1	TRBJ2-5	ASRGLAGGLETQY
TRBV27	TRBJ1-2	ASSPGGYT
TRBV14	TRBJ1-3	ASSHRDRGGNTIY
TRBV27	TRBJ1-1	ASSLSRYLGTEAF
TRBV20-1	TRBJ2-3	SALSSGGVTDTQY
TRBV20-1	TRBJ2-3	SAKAGPSTDTQY
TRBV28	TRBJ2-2	ASSLGDLAADTGELF
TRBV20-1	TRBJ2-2	SAKFRSPNTGELF
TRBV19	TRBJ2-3	ASSRLAGTDTQY
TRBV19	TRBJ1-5	AGSTRGASNQPQH